This T cell receptor (beta chain) was documented in a study of spatial heterogeneity in lung cancer. Study outcomes and limitations: Mutation counts in tumors were tracked by counts of expanded intratumoral alpha and beta TCRs.

Time point indicated: sample taken at primary tumor resection. Antigen specificity for these receptors is unknown. TCRdb itself ran the 5' RACE reads through MiXCR, one entry per CDR3 protein. The sample records 3,000 to 4,000 distinct CDR3 sequences, 16% being singletons. Sequenced here: lung tumor tissue, sampled at surgery. The origin of the receptors is a male donor with early-stage non-small cell lung cancer.

This chain connects TRBV5-6 to TRBJ1-2, with 10 bases identical to TRBD1. Unmatched junction bases numbered 4, after V lost 0 bases and J lost 5 bases. CDR1 is SGHDT and CDR2 is YYEEEE in the germline V gene. The CDR3 totals 15 residues. DNA for the CDR3: TGTGCCAGCAGCTTGGGACAGGGGGCTGGGTATGGCTACACCTTC. It specifies CASSLGQGAGYGYTF. The whole variable domain, filled in from reference TRBV5-6 and TRBJ1-2, reads DAGVTQSPTHLIKTRGQQVTLRCSPKSGHDTVSWYQQALGQGPQFIFQYYEEEERQRGNFPDRFSGHQFPNYSSELNVNALLLGDSALYLCASSLGQGAGYGYTFGSGTRLTVV.